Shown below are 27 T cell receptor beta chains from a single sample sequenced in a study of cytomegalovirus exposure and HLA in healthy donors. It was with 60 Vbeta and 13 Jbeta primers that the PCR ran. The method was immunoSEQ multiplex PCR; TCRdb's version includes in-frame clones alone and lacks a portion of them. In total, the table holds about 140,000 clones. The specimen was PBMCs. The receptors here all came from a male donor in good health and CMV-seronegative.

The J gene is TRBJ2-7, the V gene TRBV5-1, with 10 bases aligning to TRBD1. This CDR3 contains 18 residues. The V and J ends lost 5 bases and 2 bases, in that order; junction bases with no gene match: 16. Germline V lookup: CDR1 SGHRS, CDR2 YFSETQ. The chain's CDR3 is CASSISETGGVGPYEQYF. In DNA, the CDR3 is TGCGCCAGCAGTATTTCCGAGACAGGGGGCGTGGGCCCCTACGAGCAGTACTTC.

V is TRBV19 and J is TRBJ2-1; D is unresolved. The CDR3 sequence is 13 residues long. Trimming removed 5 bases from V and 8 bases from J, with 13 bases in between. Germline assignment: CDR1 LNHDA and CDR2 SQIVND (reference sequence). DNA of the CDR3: TGTGCCAGTAGTTATGGCGGCGGAGATGAGCAGTTCTTC. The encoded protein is CASSYGGGDEQFF.

CDR3 DNA sequence: TGCGCCAGCAGCCCAATTGACATGGGCTTCCGCTCTGGAAACACCATATATTTT. It specifies CASSPIDMGFRSGNTIYF. The J gene is TRBJ1-3, the V gene TRBV4-1; D gene ambiguous. V shed 4 bases and J shed 0 bases, with 19 bases lying between them. From germline, CDR1 is MGHRA and CDR2 YSYEKL. The CDR3 extends over 18 amino acids.

The CDR3 region is CASSFLRTGRNSPLHF. The DNA for the CDR3 is TGTGCCAGCAGCTTTCTCCGGACAGGGAGAAATTCACCCCTCCACTTT. The chain is built from TRBV11-2 and TRBJ1-6, with TRBD1 identical over 8 bases. CDR3 length: 16 amino acids. In germline, CDR1 is SGHAT, CDR2 FQNNGV. Unmatched junction bases numbered 8, after V lost 3 bases and J lost 7 bases. Full variable domain (remainder filled in from reference TRBV11-2 and TRBJ1-6): EAGVAQSPRYKIIEKRQSVAFWCNPISGHATLYWYQQILGQGPKLLIQFQNNGVVDDSQLPKDRFSAERLKGVDSTLKIQPAKLEDSAVYLCASSFLRTGRNSPLHFGNGTRLTVT.

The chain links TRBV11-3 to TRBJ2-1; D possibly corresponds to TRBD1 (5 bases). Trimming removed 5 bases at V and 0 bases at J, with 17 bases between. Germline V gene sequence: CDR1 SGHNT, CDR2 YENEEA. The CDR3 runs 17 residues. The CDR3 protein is CASSNIDRWSSYNEQFF. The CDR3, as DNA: TGTGCCAGCAGCAACATAGACAGATGGAGCTCCTACAATGAGCAGTTCTTC. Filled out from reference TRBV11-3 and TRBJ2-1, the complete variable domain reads EAGVVQSPRYKIIEKKQPVAFWCNPISGHNTLYWYLQNLGQGPELLIRYENEEAVDDSQLPKDRFSAERLKGVDSTLKIQPAELGDSAVYLCASSNIDRWSSYNEQFFGPGTRLTVL.

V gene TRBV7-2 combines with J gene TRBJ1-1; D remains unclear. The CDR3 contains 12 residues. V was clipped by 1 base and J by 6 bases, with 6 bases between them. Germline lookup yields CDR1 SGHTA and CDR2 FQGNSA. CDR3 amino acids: CASSLERSEAFF. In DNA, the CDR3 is TGTGCCAGCAGCTTAGAGAGGTCTGAAGCTTTCTTT.

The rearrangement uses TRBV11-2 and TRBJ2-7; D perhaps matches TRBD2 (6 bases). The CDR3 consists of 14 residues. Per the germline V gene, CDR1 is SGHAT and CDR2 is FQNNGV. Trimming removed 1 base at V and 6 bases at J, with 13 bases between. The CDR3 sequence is CASSLGGTPSEQYF. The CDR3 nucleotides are TGTGCCAGCAGCTTAGGGGGGACTCCATCCGAGCAGTACTTC.

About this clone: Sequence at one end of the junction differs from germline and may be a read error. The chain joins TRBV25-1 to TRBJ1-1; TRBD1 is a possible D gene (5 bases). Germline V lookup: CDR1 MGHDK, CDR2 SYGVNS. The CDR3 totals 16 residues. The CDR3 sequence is CASSDTGHPGVTGAFF. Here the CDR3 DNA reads TGTGCCAGCAGTGATACCGGACACCCAGGTGTGACTGGAGCTTTCTTT.

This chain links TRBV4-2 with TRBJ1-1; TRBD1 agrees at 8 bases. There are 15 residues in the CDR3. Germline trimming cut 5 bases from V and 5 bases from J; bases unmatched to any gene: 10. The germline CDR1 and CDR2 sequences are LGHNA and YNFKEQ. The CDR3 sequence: CASSDVRGRLTEAFF. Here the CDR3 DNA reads TGTGCCAGCAGCGACGTCAGGGGGCGACTGACTGAAGCTTTCTTT.

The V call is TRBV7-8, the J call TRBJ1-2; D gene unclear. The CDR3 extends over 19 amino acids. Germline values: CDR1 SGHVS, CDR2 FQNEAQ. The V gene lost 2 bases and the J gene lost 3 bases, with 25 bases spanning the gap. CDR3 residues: CASSLNGLLGVKKDYGYTF. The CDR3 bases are TGTGCCAGCAGCTTAAACGGACTCCTCGGGGTAAAGAAGGACTATGGCTACACCTTC.

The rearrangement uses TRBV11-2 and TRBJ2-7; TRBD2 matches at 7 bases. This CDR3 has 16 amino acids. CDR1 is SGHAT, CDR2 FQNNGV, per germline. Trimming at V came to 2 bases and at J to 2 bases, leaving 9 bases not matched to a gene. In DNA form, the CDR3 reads TGTGCCAGCAGCTTAATCGTGGGAGGGCACACCTACGAGCAGTACTTC. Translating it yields CASSLIVGGHTYEQYF.

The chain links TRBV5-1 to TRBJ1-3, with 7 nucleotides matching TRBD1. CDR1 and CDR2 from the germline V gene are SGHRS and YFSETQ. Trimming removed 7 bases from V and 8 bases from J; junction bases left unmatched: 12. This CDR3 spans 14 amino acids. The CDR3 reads CASGAGQLLDTIYF. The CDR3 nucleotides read TGCGCCAGCGGCGCGGGACAGCTTCTGGACACCATATATTTT.

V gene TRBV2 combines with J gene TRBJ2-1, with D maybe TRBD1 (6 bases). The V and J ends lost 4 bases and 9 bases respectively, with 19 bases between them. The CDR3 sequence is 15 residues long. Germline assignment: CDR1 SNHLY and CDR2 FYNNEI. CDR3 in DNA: TGTGCCAGCAGTGTTAGAGGGCAGGGGCCGGGTGAGCAGTTCTTC. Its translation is CASSVRGQGPGEQFF.

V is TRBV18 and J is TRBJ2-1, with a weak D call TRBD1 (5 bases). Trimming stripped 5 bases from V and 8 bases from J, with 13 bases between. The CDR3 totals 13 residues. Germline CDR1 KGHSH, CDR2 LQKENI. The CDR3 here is CASSSRDRDEQFF. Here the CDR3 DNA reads TGTGCCAGCTCATCCAGGGATAGGGATGAGCAGTTCTTC.

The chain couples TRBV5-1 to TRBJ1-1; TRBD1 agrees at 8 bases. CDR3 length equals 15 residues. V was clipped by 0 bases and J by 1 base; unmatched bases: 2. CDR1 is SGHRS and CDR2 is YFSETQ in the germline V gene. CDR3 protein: CASSLAGTGNTEAFF. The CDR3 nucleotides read TGCGCCAGCAGCTTGGCTGGGACAGGGAACACTGAAGCTTTCTTT.

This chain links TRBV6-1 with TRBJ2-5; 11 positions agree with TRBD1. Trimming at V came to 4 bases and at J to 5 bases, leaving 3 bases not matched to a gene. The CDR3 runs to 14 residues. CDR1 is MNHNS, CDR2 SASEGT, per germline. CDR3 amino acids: CASSGTGGRETQYF. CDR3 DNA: TGTGCCAGCAGTGGGACAGGGGGCAGGGAGACCCAGTACTTC.

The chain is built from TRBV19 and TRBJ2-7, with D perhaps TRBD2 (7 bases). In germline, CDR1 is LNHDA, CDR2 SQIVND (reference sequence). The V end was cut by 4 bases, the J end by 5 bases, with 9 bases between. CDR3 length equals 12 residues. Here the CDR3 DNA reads TGTGCCAGTAGTAAGGGGGGGCACGAGCAGTACTTC. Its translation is CASSKGGHEQYF.

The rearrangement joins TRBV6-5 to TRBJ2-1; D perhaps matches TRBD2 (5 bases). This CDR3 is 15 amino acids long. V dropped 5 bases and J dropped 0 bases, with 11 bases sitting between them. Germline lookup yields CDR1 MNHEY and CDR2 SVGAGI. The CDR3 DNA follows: TGTGCCAGCAGTCCCGGAGGAGGCTCCTACAATGAGCAGTTCTTC. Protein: CASSPGGGSYNEQFF.

CDR3 coding DNA: TGTGCCAGCTCACTGGACAGGGGGGAAGGACAGCCCCAGCATTTT. Translating it yields CASSLDRGEGQPQHF. The chain combines TRBV18 with TRBJ1-5; 10 positions match TRBD1. Trimming removed 4 bases from V and 7 bases from J; junction bases left unmatched: 7. The CDR3 sequence is 15 residues long. CDR1 and CDR2 from the germline V gene are KGHSH and LQKENI.

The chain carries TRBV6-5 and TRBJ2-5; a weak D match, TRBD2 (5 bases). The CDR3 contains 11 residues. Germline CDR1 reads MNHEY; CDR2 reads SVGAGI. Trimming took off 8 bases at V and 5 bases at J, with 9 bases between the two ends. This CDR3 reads CASGIAETQYF. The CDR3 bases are TGTGCCAGCGGTATAGCGGAGACCCAGTACTTC.

The CDR3: CASSIKDSAYEQYF. For the CDR3, the DNA is TGTGCCAGCTCAATCAAGGACAGTGCCTACGAGCAGTACTTC. J is TRBJ2-7 and V is TRBV18; D perhaps matches TRBD1 (6 bases). Trimming removed 5 bases at V and 2 bases at J, with 13 bases between. Germline V lookup: CDR1 KGHSH, CDR2 LQKENI. This CDR3 contains 14 residues.

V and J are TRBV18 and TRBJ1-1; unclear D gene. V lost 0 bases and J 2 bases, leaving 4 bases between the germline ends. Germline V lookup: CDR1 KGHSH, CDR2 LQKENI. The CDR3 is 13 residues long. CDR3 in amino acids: CASSPPQNTEAFF. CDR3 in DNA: TGTGCCAGCTCACCACCTCAAAACACTGAAGCTTTCTTT.

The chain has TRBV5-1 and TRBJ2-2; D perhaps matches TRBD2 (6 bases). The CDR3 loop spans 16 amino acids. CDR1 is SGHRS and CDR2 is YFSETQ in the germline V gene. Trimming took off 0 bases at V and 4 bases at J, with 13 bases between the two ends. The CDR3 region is CASSLAGGYSTGELFF. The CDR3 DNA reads TGCGCCAGCAGCTTGGCTGGGGGGTATAGCACCGGGGAGCTGTTTTTT. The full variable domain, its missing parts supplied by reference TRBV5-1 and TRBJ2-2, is KAGVTQTPRYLIKTRGQQVTLSCSPISGHRSVSWYQQTPGQGLQFLFEYFSETQRNKGNFPGRFSGRQFSNSRSEMNVSTLELGDSALYLCASSLAGGYSTGELFFGEGSRLTVL.

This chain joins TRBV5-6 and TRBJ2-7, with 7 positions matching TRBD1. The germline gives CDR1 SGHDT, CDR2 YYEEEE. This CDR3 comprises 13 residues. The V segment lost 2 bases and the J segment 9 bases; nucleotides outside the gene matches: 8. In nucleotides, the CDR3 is TGTGCCAGCAGCTTAACAGGGGTTTTTGGGCAGTACTTC. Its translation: CASSLTGVFGQYF.

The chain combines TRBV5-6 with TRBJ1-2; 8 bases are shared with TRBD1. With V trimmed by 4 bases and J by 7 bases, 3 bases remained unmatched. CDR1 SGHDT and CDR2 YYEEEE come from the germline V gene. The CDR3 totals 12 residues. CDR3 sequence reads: CASSQGARGYTF. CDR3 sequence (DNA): TGTGCCAGCAGCCAGGGGGCGCGTGGCTACACCTTC.

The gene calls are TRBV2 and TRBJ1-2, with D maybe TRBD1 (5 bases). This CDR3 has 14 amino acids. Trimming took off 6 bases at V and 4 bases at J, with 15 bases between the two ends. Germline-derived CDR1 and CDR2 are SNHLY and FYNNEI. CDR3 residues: CASSREKGSYGYTF. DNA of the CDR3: TGTGCCAGCAGCAGGGAAAAGGGCTCCTATGGCTACACCTTC.

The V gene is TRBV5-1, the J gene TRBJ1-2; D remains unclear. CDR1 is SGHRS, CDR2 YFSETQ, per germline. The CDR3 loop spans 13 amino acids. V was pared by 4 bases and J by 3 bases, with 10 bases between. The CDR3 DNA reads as TGCGCCAGCAGCGTGAATCAGGACTATGGCTACACCTTC. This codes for CASSVNQDYGYTF.